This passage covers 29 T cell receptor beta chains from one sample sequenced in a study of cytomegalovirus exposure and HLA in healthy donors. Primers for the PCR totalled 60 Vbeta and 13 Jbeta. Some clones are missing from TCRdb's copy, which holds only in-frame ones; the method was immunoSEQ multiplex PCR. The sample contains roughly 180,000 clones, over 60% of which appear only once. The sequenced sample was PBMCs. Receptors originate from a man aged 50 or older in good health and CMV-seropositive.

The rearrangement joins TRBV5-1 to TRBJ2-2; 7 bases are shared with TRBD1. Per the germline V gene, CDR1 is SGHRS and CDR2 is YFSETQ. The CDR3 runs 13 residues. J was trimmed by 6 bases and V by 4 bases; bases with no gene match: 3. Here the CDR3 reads CASSPDRAGELFF. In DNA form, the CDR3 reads TGCGCCAGCAGCCCTGACAGGGCCGGGGAGCTGTTTTTT.

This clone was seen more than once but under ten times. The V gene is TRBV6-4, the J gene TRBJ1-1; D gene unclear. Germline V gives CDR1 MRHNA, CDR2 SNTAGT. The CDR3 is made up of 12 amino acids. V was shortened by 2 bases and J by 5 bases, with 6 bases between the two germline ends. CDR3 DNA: TGTGCCAGCAGTGACGGGCTGACTGAAGCTTTCTTT. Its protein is CASSDGLTEAFF.

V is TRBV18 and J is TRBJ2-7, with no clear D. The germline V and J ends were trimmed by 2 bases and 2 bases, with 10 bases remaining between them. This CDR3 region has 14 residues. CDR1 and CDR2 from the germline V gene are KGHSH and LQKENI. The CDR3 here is CASSPALDAYEQYV. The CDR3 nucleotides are TGTGCCAGCTCACCAGCCCTAGACGCCTACGAGCAGTACGTC.

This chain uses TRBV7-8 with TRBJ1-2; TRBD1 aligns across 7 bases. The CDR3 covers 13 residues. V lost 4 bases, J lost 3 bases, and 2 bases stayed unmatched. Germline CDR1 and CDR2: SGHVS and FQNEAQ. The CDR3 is CASSWDRDYGYTF. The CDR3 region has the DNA TGTGCCAGCAGCTGGGACAGAGACTATGGCTACACCTTC.

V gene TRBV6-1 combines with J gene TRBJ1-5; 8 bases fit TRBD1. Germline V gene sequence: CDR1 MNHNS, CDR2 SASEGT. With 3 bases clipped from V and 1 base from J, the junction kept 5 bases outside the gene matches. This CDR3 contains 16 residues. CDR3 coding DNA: TGTGCCAGCAGTGATTACAGGGGGAACAGCAATCAGCCCCAGCATTTT. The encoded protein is CASSDYRGNSNQPQHF.

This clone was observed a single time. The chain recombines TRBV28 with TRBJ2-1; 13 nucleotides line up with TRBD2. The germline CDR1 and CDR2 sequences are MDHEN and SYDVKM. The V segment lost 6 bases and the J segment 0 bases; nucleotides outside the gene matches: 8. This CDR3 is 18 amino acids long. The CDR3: CASSSGLAGLFSYNEQFF. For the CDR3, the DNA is TGTGCCAGCAGCTCGGGACTAGCGGGGCTATTCTCCTACAATGAGCAGTTCTTC.

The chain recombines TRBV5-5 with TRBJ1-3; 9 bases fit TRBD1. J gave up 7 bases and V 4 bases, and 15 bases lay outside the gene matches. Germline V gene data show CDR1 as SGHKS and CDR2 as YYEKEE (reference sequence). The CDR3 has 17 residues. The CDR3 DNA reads TGTGCCAGCAGCCAAGCTTTAGGGACAGGGCCGTCGAACACCATATATTTT. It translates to CASSQALGTGPSNTIYF.

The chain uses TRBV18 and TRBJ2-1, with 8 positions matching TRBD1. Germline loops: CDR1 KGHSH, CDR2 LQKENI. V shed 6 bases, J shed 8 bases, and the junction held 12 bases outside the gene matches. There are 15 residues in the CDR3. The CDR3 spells CASSPTDRAGDEQFF. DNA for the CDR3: TGTGCCAGCTCCCCCACGGACAGGGCCGGTGATGAGCAGTTCTTC.

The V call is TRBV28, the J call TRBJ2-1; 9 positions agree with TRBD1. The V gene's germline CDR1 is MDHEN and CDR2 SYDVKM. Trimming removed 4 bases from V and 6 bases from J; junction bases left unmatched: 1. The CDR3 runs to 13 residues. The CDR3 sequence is CASSSDRGNEQFF. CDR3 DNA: TGTGCCAGCAGTTCGGACAGGGGCAATGAGCAGTTCTTC.

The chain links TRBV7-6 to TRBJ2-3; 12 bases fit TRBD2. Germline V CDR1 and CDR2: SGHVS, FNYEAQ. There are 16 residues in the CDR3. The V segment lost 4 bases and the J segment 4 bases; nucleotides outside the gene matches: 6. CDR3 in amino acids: CASSYLTSGGSDTQYF. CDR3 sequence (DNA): TGTGCCAGCAGCTACCTGACTAGCGGGGGATCAGATACGCAGTATTTT.

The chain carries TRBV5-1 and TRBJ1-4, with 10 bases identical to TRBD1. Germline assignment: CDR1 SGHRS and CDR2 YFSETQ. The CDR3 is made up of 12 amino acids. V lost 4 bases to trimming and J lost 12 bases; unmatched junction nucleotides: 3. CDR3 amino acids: CASSRDRGELFF. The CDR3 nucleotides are TGCGCCAGCAGCAGGGACAGGGGAGAACTGTTTTTT.

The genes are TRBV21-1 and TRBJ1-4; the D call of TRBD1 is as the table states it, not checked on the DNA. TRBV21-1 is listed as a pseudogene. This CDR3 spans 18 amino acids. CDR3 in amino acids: CASSAPGQGPATNEKLFF. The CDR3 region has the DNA TGTGCCAGCAGCGCACCGGGACAGGGGCCTGCAACTAATGAAAAACTGTTTTTT.

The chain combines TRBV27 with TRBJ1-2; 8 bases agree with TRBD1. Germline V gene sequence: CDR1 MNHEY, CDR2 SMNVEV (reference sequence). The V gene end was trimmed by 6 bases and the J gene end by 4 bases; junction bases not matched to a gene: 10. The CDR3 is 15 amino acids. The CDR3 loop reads CASRGQARGVYGYTF. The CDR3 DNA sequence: TGTGCCAGCAGGGGACAGGCACGAGGGGTCTATGGCTACACCTTC.

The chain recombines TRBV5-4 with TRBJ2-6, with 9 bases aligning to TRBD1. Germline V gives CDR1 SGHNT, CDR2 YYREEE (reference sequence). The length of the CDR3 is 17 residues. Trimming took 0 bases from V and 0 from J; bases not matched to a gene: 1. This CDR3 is CASSLVTGGSGANVLTF. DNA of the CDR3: TGTGCCAGCAGCTTGGTGACAGGGGGCTCTGGGGCCAACGTCCTGACTTTC.

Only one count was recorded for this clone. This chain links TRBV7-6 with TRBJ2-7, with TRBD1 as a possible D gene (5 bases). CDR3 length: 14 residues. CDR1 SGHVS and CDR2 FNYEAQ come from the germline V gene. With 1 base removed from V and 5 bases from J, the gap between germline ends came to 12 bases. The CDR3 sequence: CASSLDGQGHEQYV. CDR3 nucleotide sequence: TGTGCCAGCAGCTTAGATGGGCAGGGCCACGAGCAGTACGTC.

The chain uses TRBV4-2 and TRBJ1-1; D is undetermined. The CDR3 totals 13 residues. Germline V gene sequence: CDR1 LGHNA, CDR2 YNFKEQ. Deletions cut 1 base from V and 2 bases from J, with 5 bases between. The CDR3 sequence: CASSQGANTEAFF. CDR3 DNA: TGTGCCAGCAGCCAAGGGGCTAACACTGAAGCTTTCTTT.

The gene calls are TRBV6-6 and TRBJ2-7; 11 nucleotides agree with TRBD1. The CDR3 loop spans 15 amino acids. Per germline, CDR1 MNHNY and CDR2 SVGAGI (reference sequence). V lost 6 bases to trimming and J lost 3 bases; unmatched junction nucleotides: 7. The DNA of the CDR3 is TGTGCCAGCAGCACCGGACAGGGGGCCCTCTACGAGCAGTACTTC. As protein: CASSTGQGALYEQYF.

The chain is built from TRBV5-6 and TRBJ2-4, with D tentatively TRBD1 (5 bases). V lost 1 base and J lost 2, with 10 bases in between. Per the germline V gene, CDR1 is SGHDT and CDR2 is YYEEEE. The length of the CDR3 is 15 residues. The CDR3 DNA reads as TGTGCCAGCAGCTTGATGGGGCAGTCCAAAAACATTCAGTACTTC. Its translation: CASSLMGQSKNIQYF.

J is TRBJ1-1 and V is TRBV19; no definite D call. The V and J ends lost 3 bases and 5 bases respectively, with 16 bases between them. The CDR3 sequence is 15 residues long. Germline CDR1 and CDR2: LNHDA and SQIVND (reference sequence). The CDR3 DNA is TGTGCCAGTAGTATGGTCTCCCCGGGTGGGACTGAAGCTTTCTTT. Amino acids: CASSMVSPGGTEAFF.

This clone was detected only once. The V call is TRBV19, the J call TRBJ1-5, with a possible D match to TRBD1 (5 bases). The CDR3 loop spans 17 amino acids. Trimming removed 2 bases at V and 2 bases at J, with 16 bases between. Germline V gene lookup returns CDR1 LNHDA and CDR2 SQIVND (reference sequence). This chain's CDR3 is CASSIIVGPLGNQPQHF. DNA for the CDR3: TGTGCCAGTAGTATAATTGTGGGGCCCCTAGGCAATCAGCCCCAGCATTTT.

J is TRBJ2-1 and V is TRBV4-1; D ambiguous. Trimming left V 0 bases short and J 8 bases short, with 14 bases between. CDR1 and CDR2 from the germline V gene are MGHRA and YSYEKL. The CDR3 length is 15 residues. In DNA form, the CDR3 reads TGCGCCAGCAGCCAAGAAACTTCAACGAGAGATGAGCAGTTCTTC. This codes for CASSQETSTRDEQFF.

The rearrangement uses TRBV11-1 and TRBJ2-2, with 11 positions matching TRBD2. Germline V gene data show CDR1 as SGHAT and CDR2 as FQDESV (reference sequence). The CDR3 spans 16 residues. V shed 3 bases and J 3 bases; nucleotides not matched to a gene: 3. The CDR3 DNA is TGTGCCAGCAGCTTTAGCGGGGGGGACTACACCGGGGAGCTGTTTTTT. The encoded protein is CASSFSGGDYTGELFF.

For the CDR3, the DNA is TGTGCCAGCAGTTCCACCCTACTAGCACTCATCACAGATACGCAGTATTTT. This sequence encodes CASSSTLLALITDTQYF. The rearrangement joins TRBV28 to TRBJ2-3, with D perhaps matching TRBD2 (6 bases). Trimming removed 4 bases from V and 2 bases from J, with 19 bases in between. This CDR3 is built from 17 residues. The germline V gene encodes CDR1 MDHEN and CDR2 SYDVKM.

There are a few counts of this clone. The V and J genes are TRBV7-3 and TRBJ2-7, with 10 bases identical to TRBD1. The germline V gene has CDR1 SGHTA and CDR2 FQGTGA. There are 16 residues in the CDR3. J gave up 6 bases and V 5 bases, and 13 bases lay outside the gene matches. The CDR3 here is CASSRSQPGQGSEQYF. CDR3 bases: TGTGCCAGCAGCCGCTCCCAGCCGGGACAGGGGTCCGAGCAGTACTTC. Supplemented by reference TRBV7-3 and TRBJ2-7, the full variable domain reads GAGVSQTPSNKVTEKGKYVELRCDPISGHTALYWYRQSLGQGPEFLIYFQGTGAADDSGLPNDRFFAVRPEGSVSTLKIQRTERGDSAVYLCASSRSQPGQGSEQYFGPGTRLTVT.

CDR3 protein: CASSLANPGQPLYGYTF. Written as DNA, the CDR3 is TGCGCCAGCAGCTTGGCCAACCCGGGACAGCCGCTCTATGGCTACACCTTC. This sequence joins TRBV5-1 and TRBJ1-2, with 7 nucleotides matching TRBD1. CDR3 length: 17 amino acids. Looked up from germline, CDR1 is SGHRS and CDR2 is YFSETQ. Germline trimming cut 0 bases from V and 4 bases from J; bases unmatched to any gene: 12.

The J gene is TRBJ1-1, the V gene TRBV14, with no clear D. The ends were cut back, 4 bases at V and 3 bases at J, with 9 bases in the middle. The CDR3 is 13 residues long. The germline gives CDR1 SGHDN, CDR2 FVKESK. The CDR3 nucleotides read TGTGCCAGCAGCCCTAACAGATACACTGAAGCTTTCTTT. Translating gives CASSPNRYTEAFF.

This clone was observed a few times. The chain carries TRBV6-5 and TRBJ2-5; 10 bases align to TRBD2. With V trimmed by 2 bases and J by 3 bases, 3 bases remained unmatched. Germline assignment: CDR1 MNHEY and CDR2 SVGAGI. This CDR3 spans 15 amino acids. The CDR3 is CASSYRLAGEETQYF. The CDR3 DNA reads TGTGCCAGCAGTTACCGGCTAGCGGGGGAAGAGACCCAGTACTTC.

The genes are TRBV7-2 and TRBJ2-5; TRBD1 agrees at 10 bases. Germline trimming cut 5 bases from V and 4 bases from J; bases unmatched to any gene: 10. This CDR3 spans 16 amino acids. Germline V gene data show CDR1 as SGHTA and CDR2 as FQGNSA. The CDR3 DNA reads TGTGCCAGCAGCAGGCCCGGGACAGGGGAGGGAGAGACCCAGTACTTC. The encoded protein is CASSRPGTGEGETQYF.

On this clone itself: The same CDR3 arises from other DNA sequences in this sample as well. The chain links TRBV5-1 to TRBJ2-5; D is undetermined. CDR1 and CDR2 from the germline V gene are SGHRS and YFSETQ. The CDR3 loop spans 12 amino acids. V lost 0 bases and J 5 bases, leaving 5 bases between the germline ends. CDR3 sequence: CASSLDRETQYF. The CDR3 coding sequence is TGCGCCAGCAGCTTGGATCGGGAGACCCAGTACTTC.